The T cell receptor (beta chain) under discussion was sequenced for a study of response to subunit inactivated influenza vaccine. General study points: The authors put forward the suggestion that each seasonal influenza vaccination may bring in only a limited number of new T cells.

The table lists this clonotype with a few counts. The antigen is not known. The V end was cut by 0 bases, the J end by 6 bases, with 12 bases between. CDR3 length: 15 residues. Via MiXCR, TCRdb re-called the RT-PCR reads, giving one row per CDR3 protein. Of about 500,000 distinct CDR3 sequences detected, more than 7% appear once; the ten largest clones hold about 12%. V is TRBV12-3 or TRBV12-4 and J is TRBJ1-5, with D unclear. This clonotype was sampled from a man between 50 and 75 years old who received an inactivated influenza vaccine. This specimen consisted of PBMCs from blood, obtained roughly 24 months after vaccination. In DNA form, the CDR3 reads TGTGCCAGCAGTTTAGCCGGGGTGACTCTTCAGCCCCAGCATTTT. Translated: CASSLAGVTLQPQHF.